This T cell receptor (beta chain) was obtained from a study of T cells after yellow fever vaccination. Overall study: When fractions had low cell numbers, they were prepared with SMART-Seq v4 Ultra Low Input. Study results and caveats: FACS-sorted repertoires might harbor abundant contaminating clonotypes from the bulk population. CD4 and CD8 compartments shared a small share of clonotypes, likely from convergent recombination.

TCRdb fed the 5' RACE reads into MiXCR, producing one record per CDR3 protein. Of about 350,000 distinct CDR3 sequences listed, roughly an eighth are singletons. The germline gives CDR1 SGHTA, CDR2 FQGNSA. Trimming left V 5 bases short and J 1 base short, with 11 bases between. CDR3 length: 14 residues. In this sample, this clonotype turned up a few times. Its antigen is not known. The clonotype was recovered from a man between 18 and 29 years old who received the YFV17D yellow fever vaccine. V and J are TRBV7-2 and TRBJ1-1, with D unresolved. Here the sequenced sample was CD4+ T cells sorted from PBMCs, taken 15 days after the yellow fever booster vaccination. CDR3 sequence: CASSPFGRNTEAFF. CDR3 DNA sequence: TGTGCCAGCAGCCCTTTCGGGAGGAACACTGAAGCTTTCTTT.